The clone carrying this T cell receptor beta chain was counted many times. Its antigen is not identified. This sample stems from a study of CD8 T cells in ankylosing spondylitis. The study's findings and limits: CD8+ cells made up the disease-linked clones, which were relatively rare in peripheral blood. It appeared that ankylosing spondylitis blood was characterized by a TCR beta motif of eight highly homologous variants. The study looked at matched synovial fluid samples from ankylosing spondylitis patients. Disease-linked clones were reported to be significantly enriched there.

Per the germline V gene, CDR1 is SQVTM and CDR2 is ANQGSEA. The V gene end was trimmed by 7 bases and the J gene end by 5 bases; junction bases not matched to a gene: 7. The CDR3 covers 14 residues. Quantitative 5'-RACE with molecular barcodes produced the TCR beta libraries. TCRdb analysed the 5' RACE reads with MiXCR anew, one entry per CDR3 protein. The repertoire includes some 200,000 distinct CDR3 sequences, about 6.7% of them detected once, and approximately 15% sits in the top ten. J is TRBJ2-1 and V is TRBV29-1, with TRBD2 identical over 11 bases. Sequencing was performed on blood, either unsorted or a sorted T cell fraction (not recorded which). This sequence was found in a male donor with ankylosing spondylitis. The chain's CDR3 is CSAVGLAVNNEQFF. In DNA, the CDR3 is TGCAGCGCCGTGGGACTAGCGGTAAACAATGAGCAGTTCTTC.